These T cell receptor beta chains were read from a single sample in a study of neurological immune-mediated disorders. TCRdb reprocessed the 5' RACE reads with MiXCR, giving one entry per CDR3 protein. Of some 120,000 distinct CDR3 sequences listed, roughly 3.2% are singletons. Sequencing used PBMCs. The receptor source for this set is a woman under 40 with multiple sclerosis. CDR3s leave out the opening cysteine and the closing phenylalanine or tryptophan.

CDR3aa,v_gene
ASSSNLQGFLNTEAF,TRBV7-2
SGFGGGPLNTEAF,TRBV20-1
SARTGTGYSTLN,TRBV20-1
SARRRGGYNEQF,TRBV20-1
ASSVRDRDLWGANVLT,TRBV9
SVGLPSADTQY,TRBV29-1
ASSLNGQPQH,TRBV27
ASSLSTGELF,TRBV5-6
ASSQLMTALNTEAF,TRBV14
AISSGNTQY,TRBV10-3
ASSLMGTVNEKLF,TRBV7-8
ASGRDEGIQY,TRBV7-2
ANNRLAGADTQY,TRBV7-2
ASSPSPNEQF,TRBV7-9
ASSGLYDEQF,TRBV7-9
ASREQGIYSGNTIY,TRBV10-2
SARGVNLKPYEQY,TRBV20-1
ASSLALAGYEQY,TRBV12-3/TRBV12-4
ASSQEGKGTDTQY,TRBV4-3
ATSRGTGEVGYT,TRBV15
SATPGLGVREQF,TRBV20-1
ASSLSAVNNEQF,TRBV7-2
ASSLEGPVGTAGEKLF,TRBV5-1
ASSPSTNTGELF,TRBV5-5
ASSYSPASGAYEQY,TRBV6-5
SAGTANTGELF,TRBV20-1